The T cell receptor beta chain described here comes from a study of blood T cell repertoires in COVID-19. Study-wide background: The United States, Italy and Spain provided the acute and convalescent COVID-19 samples. PBMCs, B-cell-depleted T cells, or T cells were the source of the cDNA or gDNA that made up the material.

Profiled with immunoSEQ multiplex PCR; TCRdb holds only in-frame clones, not every one. The sample lists under 350,000 clones; 83% were seen once. This CDR3 has 12 amino acids. The germline gives CDR1 MNHEY, CDR2 SVGAGI. The ends were cut back, 7 bases at V and 9 bases at J, with 15 bases in the middle. What was sequenced was peripheral blood. The V and J genes are TRBV6-5 and TRBJ1-1; D remains unclear. This receptor was obtained from a woman in her forties or fifties who had recovered from COVID-19. CDR3 sequence (DNA): TGTGCCAGCACCCCCGGGGAGCTCAAAGCTTTCTTT. Its translation: CASTPGELKAFF.